This TCR beta chain was captured in a study of blood T cells in healthy people across ages. Study details: When template switching was applied, about one barcoded beta molecule was captured per two T cells.

The germline V and J ends were trimmed by 1 base and 4 bases, with 11 bases remaining between them. Germline values: CDR1 SGHTA, CDR2 FQGNSA. The CDR3 is 16 residues long. With a J-beta primer mix and a sample-barcoded 5' primer, a second PCR ran roughly 6 to 11 cycles. Samples each returned at least 2.5 million CDR3-containing paired-end reads. TCRdb re-called the 5' RACE reads with MiXCR, one entry per CDR3 protein. The sample has around 800,000 distinct CDR3 sequences; around 45% are singletons. Study results and limitations: More naive CD4+ cells and higher diversity were found in long-lived than in aged donors.

RNA extraction gave at least 5 micrograms of total RNA per sample. This clonotype was seen many times. Antigen specificity is unknown. This sequence was found in a man aged 60 to 75 in good health. The chain links TRBV7-2 to TRBJ2-6; D unclear. Sequenced sample: blood. CDR3: CASSLVSGSGANVLTF. The CDR3 nucleotides are TGTGCCAGCAGCTTAGTATCGGGTTCCGGGGCCAACGTCCTGACTTTC.